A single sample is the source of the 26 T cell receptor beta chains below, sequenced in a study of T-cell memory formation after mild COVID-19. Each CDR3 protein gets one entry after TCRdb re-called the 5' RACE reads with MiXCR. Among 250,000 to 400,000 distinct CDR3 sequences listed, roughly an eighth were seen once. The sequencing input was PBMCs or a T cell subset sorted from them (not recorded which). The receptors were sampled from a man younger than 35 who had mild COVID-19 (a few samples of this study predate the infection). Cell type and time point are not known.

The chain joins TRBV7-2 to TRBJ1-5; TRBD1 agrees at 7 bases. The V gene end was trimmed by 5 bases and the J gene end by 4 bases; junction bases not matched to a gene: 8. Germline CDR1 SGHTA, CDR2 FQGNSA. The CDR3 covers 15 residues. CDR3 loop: CASSPATGMNQPQHF. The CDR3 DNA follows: TGTGCCAGCAGCCCGGCGACAGGGATGAATCAGCCCCAGCATTTT.

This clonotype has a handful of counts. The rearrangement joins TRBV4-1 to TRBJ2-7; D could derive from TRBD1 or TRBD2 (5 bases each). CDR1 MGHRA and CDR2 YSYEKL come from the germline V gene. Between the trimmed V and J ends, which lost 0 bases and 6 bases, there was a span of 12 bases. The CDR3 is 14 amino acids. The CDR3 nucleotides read TGCGCCAGCAGCCAAGACCCGGGACCTCGCGAGCAGTACTTC. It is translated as CASSQDPGPREQYF.

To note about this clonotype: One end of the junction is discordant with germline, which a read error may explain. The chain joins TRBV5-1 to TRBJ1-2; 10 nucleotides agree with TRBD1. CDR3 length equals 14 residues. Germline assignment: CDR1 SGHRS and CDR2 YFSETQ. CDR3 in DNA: TGCGCCAGCAGATTGGGGACAGGGGTCTATGGCTACACCTTC. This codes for CASRLGTGVYGYTF.

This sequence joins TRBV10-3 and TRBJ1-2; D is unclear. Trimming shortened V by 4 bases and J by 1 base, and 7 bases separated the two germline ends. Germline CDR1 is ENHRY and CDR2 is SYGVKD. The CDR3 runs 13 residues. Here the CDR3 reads CAISGGLNYGYTF. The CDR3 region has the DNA TGTGCCATCAGTGGTGGCCTTAACTATGGCTACACCTTC.

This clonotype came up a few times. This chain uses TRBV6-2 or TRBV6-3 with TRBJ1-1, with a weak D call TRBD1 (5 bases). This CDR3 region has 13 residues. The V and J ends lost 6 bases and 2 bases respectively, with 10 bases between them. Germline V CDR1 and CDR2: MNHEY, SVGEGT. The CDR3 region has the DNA TGTGCCAGCAGGGGGCTGAGAAACACTGAAGCTTTCTTT. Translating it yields CASRGLRNTEAFF.

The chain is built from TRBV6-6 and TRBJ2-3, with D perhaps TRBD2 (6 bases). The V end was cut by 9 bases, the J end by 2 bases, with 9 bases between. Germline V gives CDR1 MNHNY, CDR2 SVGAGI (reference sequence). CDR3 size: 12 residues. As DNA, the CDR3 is TGTGCCAGTTTGGACTACACAGATACGCAGTATTTT. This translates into CASLDYTDTQYF.

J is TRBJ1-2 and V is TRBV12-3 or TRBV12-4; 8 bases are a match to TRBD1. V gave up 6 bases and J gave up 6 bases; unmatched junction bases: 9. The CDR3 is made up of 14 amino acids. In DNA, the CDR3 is TGTGCCAGCAGCGAACCCCAGGGGGCTCATGGCTACACCTTC. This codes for CASSEPQGAHGYTF.

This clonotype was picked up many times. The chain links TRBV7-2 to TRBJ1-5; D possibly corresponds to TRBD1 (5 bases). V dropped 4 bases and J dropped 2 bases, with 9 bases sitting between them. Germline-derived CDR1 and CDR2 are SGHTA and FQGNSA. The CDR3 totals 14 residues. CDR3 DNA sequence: TGTGCCAGCAGCTCGAGCAGGGGCAATCAGCCCCAGCATTTT. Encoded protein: CASSSSRGNQPQHF.

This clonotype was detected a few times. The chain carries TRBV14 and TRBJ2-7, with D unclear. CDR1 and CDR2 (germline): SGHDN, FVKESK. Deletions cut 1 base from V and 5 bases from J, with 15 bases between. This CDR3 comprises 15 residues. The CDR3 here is CASSQVVGVLNEQYF. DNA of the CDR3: TGTGCCAGCAGCCAAGTGGTTGGGGTCCTTAACGAGCAGTACTTC.

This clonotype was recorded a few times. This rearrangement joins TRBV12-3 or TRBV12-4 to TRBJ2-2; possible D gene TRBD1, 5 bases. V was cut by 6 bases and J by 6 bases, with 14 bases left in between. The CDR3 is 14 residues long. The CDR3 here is CASSRRAGSGELFF. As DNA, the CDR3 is TGTGCCAGCAGCCGCAGGGCCGGGTCCGGGGAGCTGTTTTTT.

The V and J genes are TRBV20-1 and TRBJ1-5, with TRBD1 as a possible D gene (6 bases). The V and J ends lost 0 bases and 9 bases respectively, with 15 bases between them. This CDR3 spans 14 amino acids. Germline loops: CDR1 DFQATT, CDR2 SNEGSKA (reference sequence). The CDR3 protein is CSARDPTGFRPQHF. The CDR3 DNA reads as TGCAGTGCTAGAGACCCTACAGGGTTCCGGCCCCAGCATTTT.

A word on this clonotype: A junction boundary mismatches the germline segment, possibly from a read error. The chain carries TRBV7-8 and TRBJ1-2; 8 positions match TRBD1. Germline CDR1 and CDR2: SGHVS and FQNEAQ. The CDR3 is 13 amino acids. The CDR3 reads CASSTDRANGYTF. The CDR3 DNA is TGTGCCAGCAGCACGGACAGGGCCAATGGCTATACCTTC.

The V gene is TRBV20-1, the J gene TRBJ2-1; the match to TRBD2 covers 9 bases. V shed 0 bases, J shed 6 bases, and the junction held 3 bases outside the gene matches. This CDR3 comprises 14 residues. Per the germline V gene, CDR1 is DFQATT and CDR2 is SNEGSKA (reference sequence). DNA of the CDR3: TGCAGTGCTAGAGACCTAGCGGGGTCCAATGAGCAGTTCTTC. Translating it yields CSARDLAGSNEQFF.

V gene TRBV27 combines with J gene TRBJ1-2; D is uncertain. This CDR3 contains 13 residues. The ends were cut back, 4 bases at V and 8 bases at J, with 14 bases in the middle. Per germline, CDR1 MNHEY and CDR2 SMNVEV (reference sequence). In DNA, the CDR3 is TGTGCCAGCAGTTCTCGGTTTGGGCAGGGCTACACCTTC. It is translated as CASSSRFGQGYTF.

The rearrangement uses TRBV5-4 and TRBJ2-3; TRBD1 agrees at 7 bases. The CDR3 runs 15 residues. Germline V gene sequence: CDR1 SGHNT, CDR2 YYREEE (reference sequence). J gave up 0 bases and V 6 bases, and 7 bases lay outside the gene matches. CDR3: CASTEGDRSTDTQYF. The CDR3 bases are TGTGCCAGCACCGAGGGGGACAGAAGCACAGATACGCAGTATTTT.

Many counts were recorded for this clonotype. The CDR3 DNA sequence: TGCGCCAGCAGCCAAGATGGGGGGAATTCACCCCTCCACTTT. It translates to CASSQDGGNSPLHF. The rearrangement links TRBV4-3 to TRBJ1-6, with D possibly matching TRBD1 (5 bases). CDR1 LGHNA and CDR2 YSLEER come from the germline V gene. V lost 0 bases, J lost 7 bases, and 7 bases lay in between. The CDR3 sequence is 14 residues long.

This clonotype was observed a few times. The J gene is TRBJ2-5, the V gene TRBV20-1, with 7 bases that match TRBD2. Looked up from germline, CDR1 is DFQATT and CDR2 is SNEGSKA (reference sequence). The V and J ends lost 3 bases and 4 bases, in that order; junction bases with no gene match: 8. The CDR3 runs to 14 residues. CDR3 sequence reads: CSARSWAGVETQYF. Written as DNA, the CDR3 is TGCAGTGCTAGGAGTTGGGCGGGGGTAGAGACCCAGTACTTC.

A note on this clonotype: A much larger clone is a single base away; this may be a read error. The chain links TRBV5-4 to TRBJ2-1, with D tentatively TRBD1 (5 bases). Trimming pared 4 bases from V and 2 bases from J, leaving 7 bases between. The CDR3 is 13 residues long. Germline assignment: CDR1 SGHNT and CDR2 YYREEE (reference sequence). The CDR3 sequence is CASSRTPYNEQFF. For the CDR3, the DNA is TGTGCCAGCAGCCGGACACCCTACAATGAGCAGTTCTTC. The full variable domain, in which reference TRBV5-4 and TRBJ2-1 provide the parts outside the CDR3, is ETGVTQSPTHLIKTRGQQVTLRCSSQSGHNTVSWYQQALGQGPQFIFQYYREEENGRGNFPPRFSGLQFPNYSSELNVNALELDDSALYLCASSRTPYNEQFFGPGTRLTVL.

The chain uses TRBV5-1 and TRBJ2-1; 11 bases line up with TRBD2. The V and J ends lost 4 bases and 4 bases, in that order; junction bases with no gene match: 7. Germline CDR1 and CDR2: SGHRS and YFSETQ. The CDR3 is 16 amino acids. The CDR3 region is CASSAPTSGGYNEQFF. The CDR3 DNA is TGCGCCAGCAGCGCCCCAACTAGCGGGGGATACAATGAGCAGTTCTTC.

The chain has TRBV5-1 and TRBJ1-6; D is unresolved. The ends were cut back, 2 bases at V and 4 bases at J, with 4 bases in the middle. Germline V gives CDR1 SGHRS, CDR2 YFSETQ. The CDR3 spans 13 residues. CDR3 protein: CASSFDYNSPLHF. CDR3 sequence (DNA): TGCGCCAGCAGCTTCGATTATAATTCACCCCTCCACTTT.

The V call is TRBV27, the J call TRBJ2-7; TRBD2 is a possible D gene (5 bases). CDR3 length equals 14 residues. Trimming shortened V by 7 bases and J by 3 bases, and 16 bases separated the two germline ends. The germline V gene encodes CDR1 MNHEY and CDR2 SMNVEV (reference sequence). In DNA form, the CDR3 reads TGTGCCAGCACCTCTTCTAGCACCCACTACGAGCAGTACTTC. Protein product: CASTSSSTHYEQYF.

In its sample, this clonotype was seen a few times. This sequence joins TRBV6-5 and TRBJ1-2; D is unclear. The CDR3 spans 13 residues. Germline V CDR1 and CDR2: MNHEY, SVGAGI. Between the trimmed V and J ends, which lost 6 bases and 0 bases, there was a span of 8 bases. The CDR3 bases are TGTGCCAGCAGCCCCCGGGCTAACTATGGCTACACCTTC. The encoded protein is CASSPRANYGYTF.

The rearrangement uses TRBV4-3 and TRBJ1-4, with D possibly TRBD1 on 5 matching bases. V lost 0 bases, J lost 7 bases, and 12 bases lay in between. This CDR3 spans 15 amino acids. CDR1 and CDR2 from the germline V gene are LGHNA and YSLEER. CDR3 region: CASSQEPGGGEKLFF. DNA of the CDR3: TGCGCCAGCAGCCAAGAGCCCGGGGGAGGTGAAAAACTGTTTTTT.

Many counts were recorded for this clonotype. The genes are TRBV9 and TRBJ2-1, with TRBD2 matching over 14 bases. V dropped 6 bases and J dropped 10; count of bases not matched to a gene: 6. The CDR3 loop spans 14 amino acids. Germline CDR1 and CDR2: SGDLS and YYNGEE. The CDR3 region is CASTGTSGGREQFF. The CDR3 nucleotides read TGTGCCAGCACCGGGACTAGCGGGGGTAGGGAGCAGTTCTTC.

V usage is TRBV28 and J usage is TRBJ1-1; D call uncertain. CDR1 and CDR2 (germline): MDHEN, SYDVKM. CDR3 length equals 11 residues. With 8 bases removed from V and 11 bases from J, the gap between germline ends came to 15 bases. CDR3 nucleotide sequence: TGTGCCAGCTGTCGTGGCACATGGGCTTTCTTT. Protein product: CASCRGTWAFF.

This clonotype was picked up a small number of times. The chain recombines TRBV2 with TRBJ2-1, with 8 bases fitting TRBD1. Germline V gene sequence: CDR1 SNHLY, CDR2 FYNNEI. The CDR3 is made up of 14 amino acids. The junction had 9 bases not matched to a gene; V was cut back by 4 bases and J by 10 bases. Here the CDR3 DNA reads TGTGCCAGCAGTGCCCAGGGGGCCCTCCTGGAGCAGTTCTTC. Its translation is CASSAQGALLEQFF.